This T cell receptor (beta chain) was found in a study of OX40 agonist ivuxolimab in advanced cancers. The germline CDR1 and CDR2 sequences are ENHRY and SYGVKD. This CDR3 has 13 amino acids. Trimming left V 3 bases short and J 4 bases short, with 6 bases between. Only in-frame clones appear in the TCRdb table, and some are missing; sequencing was by immunoSEQ multiplex PCR. The data contain roughly 70,000 clones, around 90% of them seen just once; the ten biggest clones take up roughly 0.67%. The sequence was obtained from an adult with an advanced solid tumor such as melanoma, head and neck, liver or kidney cancer. Source: CD4+ or CD8+ T cells sorted from blood, taken in a trial of the OX40 agonist ivuxolimab. This chain links TRBV10-3 with TRBJ2-2; no firm D call. Written as DNA, the CDR3 is TGTGCCATCAGTGAACGGTCCACCGGGGAGCTGTTTTTT. Its translation: CAISERSTGELFF.